These 2 T cell receptor beta chains originate from one sample sequenced in a study of identical twins (dated by TCRdb to about 2016). To prepare the library, 5' RACE was applied. Sequencing was carried out with an Illumina HiSeq 2000. Using fastp trimming at Q25 and MiXCR clonotype assembly, TCRdb reanalyzed the public sequencing data and kept in-frame beta chains. Merged by CDR3 protein, the rows form single entries marked with the most common genes and DNA. The sample table shows 520,000 or so distinct CDR3 sequences, and less than 25% are seen once. The biggest ten clones account for around 0.91% of the sample. The sample was also reused in another study, on T cells expressing NK-cell markers.

The source material was CD4+ T cells sorted from blood. The receptors were sampled from a woman aged 18-30 years in good health.

This clonotype was seen more than once but under ten times. V gene TRBV9 combines with J gene TRBJ2-1, with TRBD1 identical over 11 bases. CDR3 length: 14 residues. Germline V gene sequence: CDR1 SGDLS, CDR2 YYNGEE. Trimming took 0 bases from V and 8 from J; bases not matched to a gene: 1. CDR3 coding DNA: TGTGCCAGCAGCGTAGGGGACAGGGGGGATGAGCAGTTCTTC. This codes for CASSVGDRGDEQFF.

The chain links TRBV7-2 to TRBJ2-7; D is tentatively TRBD1 or TRBD2 (5 bases each). The V end lost 4 bases, the J end lost 0 bases, and 10 bases lay between the germline ends. CDR3 length: 14 residues. Germline CDR1 reads SGHTA; CDR2 reads FQGNSA. CDR3 sequence reads: CASSSGTASYEQYF. CDR3 sequence (DNA): TGTGCCAGCAGCTCCGGGACGGCCTCCTACGAGCAGTACTTC.